A selection of T cell receptor beta chains follows, all from one sample in a study of shared clonotypes between healthy human individuals. Profiled with immunoSEQ multiplex PCR; TCRdb holds only in-frame clones, not every one. This table has some 2 million clones, about 95% appearing once. What was sequenced was naive CD4+ T cells sorted from blood. These TCRs come from a man between 18 and 35 years old in good health. Both conserved end residues are part of each CDR3. D genes are given only for firm matches. Clone size is not always given. Where it is, it says once, few, many or a class for expanded clones.

clone size	D gene	V gene	J gene	CDR3 DNA	CDR3 protein
.	.	TRBV5-1	TRBJ2-3	TGCGCCAGCAGCTTGAGCATACAGGGACCCACAGATACGCAGTATTTT	CASSLSIQGPTDTQYF
.	.	TRBV2	TRBJ2-3	TGTGCCAGCAGTGACTCGTATACGCAGTATTTT	CASSDSYTQYF
.	.	TRBV5-4	TRBJ2-7	TGTGCCAGCAGCTCGGTCAATAACGAGCAGTACTTC	CASSSVNNEQYF
.	.	TRBV29-1	TRBJ2-1	TGCAGCGTCTTTAGAATTGATGAGCAGTTCTTC	CSVFRIDEQFF
.	.	TRBV5-1	TRBJ2-5	TGCGCCAGCAGCCAAAGGACGGGATTCCAAGAGACCCAGTACTTC	CASSQRTGFQETQYF
.	.	TRBV5-4	TRBJ1-6	TGTGCCAGCAGCTTGAGGGACGGAAATTCACCCCTCCACTTT	CASSLRDGNSPLHF
.	TRBD1	TRBV6-1	TRBJ1-5	TGTGCCAGCAACGGACAGGCGGGGAGCAATCAGCCCCAGCATTTT	CASNGQAGSNQPQHF
.	.	TRBV2	TRBJ2-7	TGTGCCAGTAGGGCCAGGGGCACCACCTACGAGCAGTACTTC	CASRARGTTYEQYF
once	.	TRBV5-1	TRBJ2-5	TGCGCCAGCAGCCATCAAGAGACCCAGTACTTC	CASSHQETQYF
.	TRBD2	TRBV19	TRBJ2-3	TGTGCCAGTCACGGACTAGCGGGGAGAGATACGCAGTATTTT	CASHGLAGRDTQYF
.	.	TRBV5-1	TRBJ2-5	TGCGCCAGCAGCCCCCAGGGGACACAAGAGACCCAGTACTTC	CASSPQGTQETQYF
.	.	TRBV6-1	TRBJ1-4	TGTGCCAGCAGTGACCAGATTATTGGGGCCAATGAAAAACTGTTTTTT	CASSDQIIGANEKLFF
.	TRBD1	TRBV11-2	TRBJ2-1	TGTGCCAGCAGCTCCCGGGGGACAGGGTTACCGCATGAGCAGTTCTTC	CASSSRGTGLPHEQFF
.	.	TRBV7-9	TRBJ1-1	TGTGCCAGCAGCCCCCCGGGTGGCTTGAACACTGAAGCTTTCTTT	CASSPPGGLNTEAFF
.	.	TRBV7-9	TRBJ2-1	TGTGCCATCCGATCAGTAGGTATCGACTCCTACAATGAGCAGTTCTTC	CAIRSVGIDSYNEQFF
.	.	TRBV2	TRBJ2-4	TGTGCCAGCAGTGAGATTTTAGAAGGGGTAGCCAAAAACATTCAGTACTTC	CASSEILEGVAKNIQYF
.	.	TRBV5-5	TRBJ1-2	TGTGCCAGCAGCTTGGCTGGGCTCGGCTATGGCTACACCTTC	CASSLAGLGYGYTF